The clone carrying this T cell receptor beta chain showed up just a few times. The data derive from a study of PD-L1 blockade in urothelial cancer. The wider study: Of approximately 30 patients, twenty-five were males with bladder-origin urothelial cancer. Anywhere from 0 to 3 prior chemotherapy regimens had been received by patients.

The data were produced by immunoSEQ multiplex PCR, yet TCRdb's version contains in-frame clones alone and is incomplete. The sample carries some 45,000 clones, around 84% recorded once. Time point meaning: pretreatment peripheral blood. Locally advanced or metastatic urothelial carcinoma was diagnosed in the patients. The study collected 1 to 8 samples per patient, pretreatment and on-treatment. Germline loops: CDR1 LNHDA, CDR2 SQIVND (reference sequence). Trimming cost V 1 base and J 2 bases, with 12 bases left between them. CDR3 length: 15 amino acids. The sequence derives from a man aged 60 to 75 with urothelial cancer. J is TRBJ2-7 and V is TRBV19; perhaps TRBD1 as D (6 bases). The sequences come from PBMCs, collected around atezolizumab (anti-PD-L1) treatment. CDR3 protein: CASSIGGTTTYEQYF. The CDR3, as DNA: TGTGCCAGTAGTATAGGTGGGACAACAACCTACGAGCAGTACTTC.